This TCR beta chain was retrieved from a study of T cell repertoires in cytomegalovirus infection. CDR3 length equals 14 residues. V lost 3 bases, J lost 3 bases, and 5 bases stayed unmatched. CDR1 is SGHTA, CDR2 FQGNSA, per germline. TCRdb re-analysed the reads in MiXCR, keeping a single row per CDR3 protein. This table holds hundreds of thousands of distinct CDR3 sequences, around a third found once. This clonotype has more than one count but fewer than ten. Its antigen remains unknown. The rearrangement uses TRBV7-2 and TRBJ2-7; the match to TRBD1 covers 7 bases. This clonotype originated in a human donor in good health (CMV status not recorded). Some clones in this sample may be carry-over from other donors' samples. The input for sequencing was cultured PBMCs, taken from culture after CMV antigen stimulation. The CDR3 DNA follows: TGTGCCAGCAGCTTGGGGTCAGGGGGCTACGAGCAGTACTTC. Residues: CASSLGSGGYEQYF.